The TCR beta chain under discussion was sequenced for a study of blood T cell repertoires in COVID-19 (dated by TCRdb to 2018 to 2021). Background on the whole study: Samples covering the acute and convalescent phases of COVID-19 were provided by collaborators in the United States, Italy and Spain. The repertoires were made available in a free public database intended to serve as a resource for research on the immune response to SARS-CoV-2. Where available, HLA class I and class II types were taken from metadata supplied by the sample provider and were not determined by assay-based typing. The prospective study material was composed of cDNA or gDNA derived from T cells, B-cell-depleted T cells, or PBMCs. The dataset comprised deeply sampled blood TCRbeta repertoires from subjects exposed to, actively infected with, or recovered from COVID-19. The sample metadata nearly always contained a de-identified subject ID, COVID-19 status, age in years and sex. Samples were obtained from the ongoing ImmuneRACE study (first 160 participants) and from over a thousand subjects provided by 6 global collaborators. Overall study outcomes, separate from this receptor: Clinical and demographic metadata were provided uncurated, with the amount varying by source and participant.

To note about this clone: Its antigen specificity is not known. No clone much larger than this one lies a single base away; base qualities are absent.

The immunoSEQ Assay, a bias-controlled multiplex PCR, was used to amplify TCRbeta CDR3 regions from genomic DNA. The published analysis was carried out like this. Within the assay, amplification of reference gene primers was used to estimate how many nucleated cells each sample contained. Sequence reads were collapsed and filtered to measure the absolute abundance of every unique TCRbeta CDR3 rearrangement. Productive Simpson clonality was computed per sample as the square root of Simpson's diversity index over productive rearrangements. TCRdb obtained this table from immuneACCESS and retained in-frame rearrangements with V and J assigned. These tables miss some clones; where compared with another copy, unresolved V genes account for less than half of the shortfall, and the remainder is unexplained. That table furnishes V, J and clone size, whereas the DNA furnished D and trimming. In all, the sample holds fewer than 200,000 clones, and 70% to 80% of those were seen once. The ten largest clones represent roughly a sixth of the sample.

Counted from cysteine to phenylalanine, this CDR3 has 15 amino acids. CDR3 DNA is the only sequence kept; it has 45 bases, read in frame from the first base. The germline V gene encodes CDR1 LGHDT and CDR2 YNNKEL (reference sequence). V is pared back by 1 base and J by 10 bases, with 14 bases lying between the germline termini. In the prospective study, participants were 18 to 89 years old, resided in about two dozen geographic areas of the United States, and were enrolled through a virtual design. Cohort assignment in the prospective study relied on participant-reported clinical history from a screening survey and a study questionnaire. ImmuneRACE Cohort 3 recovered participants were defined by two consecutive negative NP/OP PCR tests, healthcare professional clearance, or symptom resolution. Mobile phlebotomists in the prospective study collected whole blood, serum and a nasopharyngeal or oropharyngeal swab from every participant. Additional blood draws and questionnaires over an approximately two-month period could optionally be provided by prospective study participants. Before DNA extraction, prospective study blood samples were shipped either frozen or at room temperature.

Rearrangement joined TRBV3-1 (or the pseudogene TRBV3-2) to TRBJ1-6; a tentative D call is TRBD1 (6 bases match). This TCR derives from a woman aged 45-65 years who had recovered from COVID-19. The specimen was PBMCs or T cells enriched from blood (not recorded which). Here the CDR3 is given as CASSQVPGARSPLHF. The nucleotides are TGTGCCAGCAGCCAAGTACCAGGGGCTCGCTCACCCCTCCACTTT.